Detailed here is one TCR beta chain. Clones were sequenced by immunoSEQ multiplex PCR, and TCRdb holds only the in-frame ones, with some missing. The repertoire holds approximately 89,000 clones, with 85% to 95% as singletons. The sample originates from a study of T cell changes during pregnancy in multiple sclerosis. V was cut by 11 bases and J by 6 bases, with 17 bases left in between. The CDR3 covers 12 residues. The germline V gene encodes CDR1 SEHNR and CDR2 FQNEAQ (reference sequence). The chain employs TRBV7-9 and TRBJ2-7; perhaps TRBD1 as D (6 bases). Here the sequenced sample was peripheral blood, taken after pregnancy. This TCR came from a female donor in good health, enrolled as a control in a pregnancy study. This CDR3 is CAGLSGDAEQYF. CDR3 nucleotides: TGTGCCGGACTTTCAGGGGACGCCGAGCAGTACTTC.